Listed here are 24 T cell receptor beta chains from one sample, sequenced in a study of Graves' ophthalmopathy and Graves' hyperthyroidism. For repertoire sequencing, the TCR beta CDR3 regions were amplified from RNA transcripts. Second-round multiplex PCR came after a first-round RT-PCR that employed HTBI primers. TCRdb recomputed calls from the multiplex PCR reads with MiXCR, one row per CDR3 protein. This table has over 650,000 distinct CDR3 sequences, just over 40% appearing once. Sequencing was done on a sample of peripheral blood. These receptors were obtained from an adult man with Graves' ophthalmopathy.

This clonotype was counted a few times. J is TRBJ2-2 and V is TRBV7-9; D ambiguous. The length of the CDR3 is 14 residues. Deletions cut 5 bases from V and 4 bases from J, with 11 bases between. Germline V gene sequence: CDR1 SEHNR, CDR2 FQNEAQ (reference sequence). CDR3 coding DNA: TGTGCCAGCAGCCCCCGGGTCTTCACCGGGGAGCTGTTTTTT. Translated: CASSPRVFTGELFF.

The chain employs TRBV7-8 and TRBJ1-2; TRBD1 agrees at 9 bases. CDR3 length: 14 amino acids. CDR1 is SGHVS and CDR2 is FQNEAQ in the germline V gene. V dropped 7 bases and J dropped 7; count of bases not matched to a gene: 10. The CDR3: CASTRTGVIGGYTF. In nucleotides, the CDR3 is TGTGCCAGCACACGGACAGGGGTTATTGGTGGCTACACCTTC.

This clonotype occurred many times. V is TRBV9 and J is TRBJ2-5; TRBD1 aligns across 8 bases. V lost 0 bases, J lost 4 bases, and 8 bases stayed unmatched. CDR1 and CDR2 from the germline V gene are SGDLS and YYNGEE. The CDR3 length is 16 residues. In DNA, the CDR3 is TGTGCCAGCAGCGTAGGGGCAGGGGGCACTCGAGAGACCCAGTACTTC. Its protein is CASSVGAGGTRETQYF.

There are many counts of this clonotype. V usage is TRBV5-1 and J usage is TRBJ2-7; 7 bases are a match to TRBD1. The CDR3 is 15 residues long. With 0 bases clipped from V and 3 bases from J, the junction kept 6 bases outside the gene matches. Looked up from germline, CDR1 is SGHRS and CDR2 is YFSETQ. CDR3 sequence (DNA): TGCGCCAGCAGCTTGGTTGCAGGGGGAAGCTACGAGCAGTACTTC. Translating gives CASSLVAGGSYEQYF.

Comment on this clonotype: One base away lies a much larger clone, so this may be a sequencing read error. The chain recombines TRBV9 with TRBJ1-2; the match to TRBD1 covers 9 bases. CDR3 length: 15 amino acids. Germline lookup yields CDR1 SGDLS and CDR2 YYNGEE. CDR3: CASSVSTGGNYGCTF. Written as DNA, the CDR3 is TGTGCCAGCAGCGTATCGACAGGGGGAAACTATGGCTGCACCTTC.

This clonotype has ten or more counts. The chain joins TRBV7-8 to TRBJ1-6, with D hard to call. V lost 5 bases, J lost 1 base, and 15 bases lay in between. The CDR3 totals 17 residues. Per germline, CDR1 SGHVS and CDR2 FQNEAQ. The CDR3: CASSLNFIGSYNSPLHF. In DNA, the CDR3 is TGTGCCAGCAGCCTGAATTTTATCGGTTCCTATAATTCACCCCTCCACTTT. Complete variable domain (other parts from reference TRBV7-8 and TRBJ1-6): GAGVSQSPRYKVAKRGQDVALRCDPISGHVSLFWYQQALGQGPEFLTYFQNEAQLDKSGLPSDRFFAERPEGSVSTLKIQRTQQEDSAVYLCASSLNFIGSYNSPLHFGNGTRLTVT.

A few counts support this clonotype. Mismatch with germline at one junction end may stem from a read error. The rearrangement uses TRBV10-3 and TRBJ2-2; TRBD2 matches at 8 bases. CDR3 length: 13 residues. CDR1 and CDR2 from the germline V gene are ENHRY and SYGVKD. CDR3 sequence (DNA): TGTGCCAGCAGTGATGGGACTAGCGGGGAGCTGTTTTTT. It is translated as CASSDGTSGELFF.

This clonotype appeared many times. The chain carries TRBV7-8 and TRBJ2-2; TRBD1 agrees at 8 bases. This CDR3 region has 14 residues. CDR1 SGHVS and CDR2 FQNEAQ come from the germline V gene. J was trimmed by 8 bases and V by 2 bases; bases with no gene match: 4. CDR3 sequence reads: CASSLQGAQGELFF. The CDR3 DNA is TGTGCCAGCAGCTTACAGGGGGCGCAGGGGGAGCTGTTTTTT.

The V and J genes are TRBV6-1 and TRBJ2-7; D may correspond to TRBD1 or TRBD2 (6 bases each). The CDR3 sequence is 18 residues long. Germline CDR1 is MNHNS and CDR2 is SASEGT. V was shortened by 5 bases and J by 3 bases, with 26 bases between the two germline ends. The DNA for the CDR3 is TGTGCCAGCAGTTACCCTACCCGGGGGCAGGGGAACCTCTACGAGCAGTACTTC. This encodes CASSYPTRGQGNLYEQYF.

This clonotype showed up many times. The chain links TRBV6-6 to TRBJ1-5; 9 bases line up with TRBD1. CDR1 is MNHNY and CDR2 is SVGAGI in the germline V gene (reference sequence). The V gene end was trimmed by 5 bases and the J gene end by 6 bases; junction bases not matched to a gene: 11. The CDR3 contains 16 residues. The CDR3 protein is CASSEQGASSIQPQHF. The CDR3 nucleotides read TGTGCCAGCAGTGAACAGGGGGCCAGTTCGATTCAGCCCCAGCATTTT.

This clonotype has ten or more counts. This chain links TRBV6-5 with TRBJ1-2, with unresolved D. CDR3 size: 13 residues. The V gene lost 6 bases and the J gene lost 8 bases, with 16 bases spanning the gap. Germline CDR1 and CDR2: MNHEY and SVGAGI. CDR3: CASSLNELVGYTF. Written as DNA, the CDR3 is TGTGCCAGCAGCCTTAACGAGTTAGTGGGCTACACCTTC.

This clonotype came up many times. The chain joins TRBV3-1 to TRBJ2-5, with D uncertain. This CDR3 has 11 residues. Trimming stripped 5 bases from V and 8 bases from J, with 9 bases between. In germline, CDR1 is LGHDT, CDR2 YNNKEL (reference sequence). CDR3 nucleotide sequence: TGTGCCAGCAGCGATAAGCGAACCCAGTACTTC. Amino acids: CASSDKRTQYF.

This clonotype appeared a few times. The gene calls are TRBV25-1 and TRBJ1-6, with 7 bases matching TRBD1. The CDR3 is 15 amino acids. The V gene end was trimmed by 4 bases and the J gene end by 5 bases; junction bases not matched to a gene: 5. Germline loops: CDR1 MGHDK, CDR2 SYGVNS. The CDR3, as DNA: TGTGCCAGCAGTGCCCTTACAGGGGATAATTCACCCCTCCACTTT. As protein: CASSALTGDNSPLHF.

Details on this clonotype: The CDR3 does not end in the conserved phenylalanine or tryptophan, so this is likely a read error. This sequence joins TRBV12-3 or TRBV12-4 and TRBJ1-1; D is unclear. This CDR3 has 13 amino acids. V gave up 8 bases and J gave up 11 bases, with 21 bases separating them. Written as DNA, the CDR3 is TGTGCCAGCGCCACACCTGGAGCCCCAGCGGCTTTCCTT. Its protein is CASATPGAPAAFL.

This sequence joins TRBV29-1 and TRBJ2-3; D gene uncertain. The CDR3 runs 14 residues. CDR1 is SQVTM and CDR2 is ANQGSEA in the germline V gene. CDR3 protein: CSAESDAHTDTQYF. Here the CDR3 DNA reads TGCAGTGCTGAAAGCGACGCACACACAGATACGCAGTATTTT.

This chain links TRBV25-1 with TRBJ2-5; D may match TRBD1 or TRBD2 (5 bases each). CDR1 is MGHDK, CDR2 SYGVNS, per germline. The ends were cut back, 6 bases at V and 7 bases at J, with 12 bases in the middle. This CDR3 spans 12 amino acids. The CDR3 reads CASSLEGLTQYF. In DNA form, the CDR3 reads TGTGCCAGCAGCCTCGAGGGGTTGACCCAGTACTTC.

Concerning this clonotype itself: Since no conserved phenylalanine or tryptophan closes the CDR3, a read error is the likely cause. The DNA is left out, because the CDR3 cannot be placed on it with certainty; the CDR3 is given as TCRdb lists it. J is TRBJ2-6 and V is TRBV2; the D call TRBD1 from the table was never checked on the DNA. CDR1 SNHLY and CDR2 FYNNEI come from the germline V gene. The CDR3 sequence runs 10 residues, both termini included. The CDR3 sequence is CASSGQGANT.

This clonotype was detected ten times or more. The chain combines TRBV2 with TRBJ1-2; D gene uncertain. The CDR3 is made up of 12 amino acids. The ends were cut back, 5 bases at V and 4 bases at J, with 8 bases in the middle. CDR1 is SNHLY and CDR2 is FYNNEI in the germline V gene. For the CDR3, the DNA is TGTGCCAGCAGTACGGAGGTCTATGGCTACACCTTC. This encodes CASSTEVYGYTF.

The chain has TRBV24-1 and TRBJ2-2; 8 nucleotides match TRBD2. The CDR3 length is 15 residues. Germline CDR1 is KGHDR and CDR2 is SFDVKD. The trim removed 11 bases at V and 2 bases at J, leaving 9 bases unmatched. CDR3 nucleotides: TGTGCCAGCAGATTAGCGGGACGAAACACCGGGGAGCTGTTTTTT. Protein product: CASRLAGRNTGELFF.

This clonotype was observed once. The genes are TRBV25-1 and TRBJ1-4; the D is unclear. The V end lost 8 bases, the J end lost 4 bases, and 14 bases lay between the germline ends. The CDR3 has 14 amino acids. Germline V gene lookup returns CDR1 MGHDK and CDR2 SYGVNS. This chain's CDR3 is CASSPPGHNEKLFF. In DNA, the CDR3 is TGTGCCAGCTCACCACCAGGTCATAATGAAAAACTGTTTTTT.

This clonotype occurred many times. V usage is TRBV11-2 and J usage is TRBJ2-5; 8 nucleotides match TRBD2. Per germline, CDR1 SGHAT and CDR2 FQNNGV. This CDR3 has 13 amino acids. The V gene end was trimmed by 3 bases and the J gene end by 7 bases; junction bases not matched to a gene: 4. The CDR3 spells CASSLELAGTQYF. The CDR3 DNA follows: TGTGCCAGCAGCTTGGAGCTAGCGGGGACCCAGTACTTC.

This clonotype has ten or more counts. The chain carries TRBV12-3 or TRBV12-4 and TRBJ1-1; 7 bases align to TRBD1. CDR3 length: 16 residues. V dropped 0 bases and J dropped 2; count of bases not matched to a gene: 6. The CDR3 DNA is TGTGCCAGCAGTTTAGCAAGACAGGGATTAAACACTGAAGCTTTCTTT. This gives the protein CASSLARQGLNTEAFF.

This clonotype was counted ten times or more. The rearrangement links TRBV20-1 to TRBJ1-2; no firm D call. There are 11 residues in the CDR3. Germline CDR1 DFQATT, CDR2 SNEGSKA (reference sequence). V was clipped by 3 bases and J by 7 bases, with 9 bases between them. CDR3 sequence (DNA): TGCAGTGCTAGGGTGGGGATTGGCTACACCTTC. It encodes CSARVGIGYTF.

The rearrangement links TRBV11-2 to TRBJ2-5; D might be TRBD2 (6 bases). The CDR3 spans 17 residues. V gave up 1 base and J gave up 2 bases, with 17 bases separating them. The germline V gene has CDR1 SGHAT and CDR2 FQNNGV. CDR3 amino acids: CASSLVGGSAFQETQYF. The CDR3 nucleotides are TGTGCCAGCAGCTTAGTAGGAGGGTCAGCCTTTCAAGAGACCCAGTACTTC.